This is a list of T cell receptor beta chains from one sample in a study of beta chain features in type 1 diabetes. The data were produced by immunoSEQ multiplex PCR, yet TCRdb's version contains in-frame clones alone and is incomplete. This table holds around 400,000 clones, approximately 15% found once. Sequenced sample: naive CD4+ T cells from blood. The receptors come from a woman between 18 and 30 years old in good health. CDR3s include the opening cysteine and the closing phenylalanine or tryptophan. Each record gives: J gene, clone size, V gene, D gene, CDR3 DNA, CDR3 protein. A D gene is named only where the DNA matches it firmly. Clone size, where shown, is once, few, many, or a class for clones that have expanded.

j_call: TRBJ2-1
clone_size: NA
v_call: TRBV19
d_call: TRBD2
cdr3_nt: TGTGCCAGTACCCGGGGGGGGCATGTAGTTGAGCAGTTCTTC
cdr3_aa: CASTRGGHVVEQFF

j_call: TRBJ2-1
clone_size: NA
v_call: TRBV5-1
d_call: NA
cdr3_nt: TGCGCCAGCAGCATTAGACAGCTGACCTCCTACAATGAGCAGTTCTTC
cdr3_aa: CASSIRQLTSYNEQFF

j_call: TRBJ2-5
clone_size: NA
v_call: TRBV30
d_call: TRBD2
cdr3_nt: TGTGCCTGGAGTGTACATGGACTAGCGGGACCCTTGACCCAGTACTTC
cdr3_aa: CAWSVHGLAGPLTQYF

j_call: TRBJ2-3
clone_size: few
v_call: TRBV30
d_call: NA
cdr3_nt: TGTGCCTGGAGTGCCCGCGGAAGCACAGATACGCAGTATTTT
cdr3_aa: CAWSARGSTDTQYF

j_call: TRBJ2-2
clone_size: few
v_call: TRBV28
d_call: NA
cdr3_nt: TGTGCCAGCAGTTCTAGCGGAGGGGGGAGGGAGCTGTTTTTT
cdr3_aa: CASSSSGGGRELFF

j_call: TRBJ2-7
clone_size: few
v_call: TRBV30
d_call: NA
cdr3_nt: TGTGCCTGGAGTGTACTTGGGGCGGGGTACTTAATCTTC
cdr3_aa: CAWSVLGAGYLIF

j_call: TRBJ2-7
clone_size: few
v_call: TRBV10-3
d_call: TRBD2
cdr3_nt: TGTGCCATCAGGATCGGACTAGCGGTACCTTCCTACGAGCAGTACTTC
cdr3_aa: CAIRIGLAVPSYEQYF

j_call: TRBJ2-7
clone_size: NA
v_call: TRBV11-1
d_call: TRBD2
cdr3_nt: TGTGCCAGCAGCTCTGGACTAGCGGGAGGGTACGAGCAGTACTTC
cdr3_aa: CASSSGLAGGYEQYF

j_call: TRBJ1-2
clone_size: few
v_call: TRBV7-9
d_call: NA
cdr3_nt: TGTGCCAGCAGCCCCGACAGCTTTCGGGGCTACACCTTC
cdr3_aa: CASSPDSFRGYTF

j_call: TRBJ1-5
clone_size: NA
v_call: TRBV28
d_call: TRBD1
cdr3_nt: TGTGCCAGCGGATCGGACAGGGGAGGCAATCAGCCCCAGCATTTT
cdr3_aa: CASGSDRGGNQPQHF

j_call: TRBJ1-2
clone_size: few
v_call: TRBV2
d_call: NA
cdr3_nt: TGTGCCAGCAGTGTAGTGGGCGGCTACACCTTC
cdr3_aa: CASSVVGGYTF

j_call: TRBJ2-5
clone_size: few
v_call: TRBV18
d_call: NA
cdr3_nt: TGTGCCAGCTCACCGGCCTGGGAGACCCAGTACTTC
cdr3_aa: CASSPAWETQYF

j_call: TRBJ2-2
clone_size: few
v_call: TRBV28
d_call: NA
cdr3_nt: TGTGCCACCAGGACAGAGAAAAAGCTGTTTTTT
cdr3_aa: CATRTEKKLFF

j_call: TRBJ2-1
clone_size: few
v_call: TRBV10-3
d_call: TRBD2
cdr3_nt: TGTGCCATCAGTCTGGGACTAGCGAAACTCGAGAGGCAGTTCTTC
cdr3_aa: CAISLGLAKLERQFF

j_call: TRBJ2-1
clone_size: NA
v_call: TRBV11-1
d_call: NA
cdr3_nt: TGTGCCAGCAGCTTACCCGATGGTCGGAATGAGCAGTTCTTC
cdr3_aa: CASSLPDGRNEQFF

j_call: TRBJ1-5
clone_size: NA
v_call: TRBV20-1
d_call: NA
cdr3_nt: TGCAGTGCTAGAGACCCGCGGGCCCAGCATTTT
cdr3_aa: CSARDPRAQHF

j_call: TRBJ2-2
clone_size: few
v_call: TRBV11-3
d_call: NA
cdr3_nt: TGTGCCAGCAGCTTAGGACAGGGACTGAACACCGGGGAGCTGTTTTTT
cdr3_aa: CASSLGQGLNTGELFF

j_call: TRBJ2-5
clone_size: few
v_call: TRBV2
d_call: TRBD2
cdr3_nt: TGTGCCAGCAGTGACGGACTAGCGGGCGTAGAGACCCAGTACTTC
cdr3_aa: CASSDGLAGVETQYF

j_call: TRBJ2-7
clone_size: few
v_call: TRBV27
d_call: NA
cdr3_nt: TGTGCCAGTACGTCGAGAAGGGGCAGTCCCTACGAGCAGTACTTC
cdr3_aa: CASTSRRGSPYEQYF

j_call: TRBJ2-1
clone_size: NA
v_call: TRBV9
d_call: TRBD2
cdr3_nt: TGTGCCAGCGGACGACTAGCCTCCTACAATGAGCAGTTCTTC
cdr3_aa: CASGRLASYNEQFF

j_call: TRBJ2-1
clone_size: NA
v_call: TRBV30
d_call: NA
cdr3_nt: TGTGCCTGGAGTCTCTACAATGAGCAGTTCTTC
cdr3_aa: CAWSLYNEQFF

j_call: TRBJ2-3
clone_size: few
v_call: TRBV25-1
d_call: NA
cdr3_nt: TGTGCCAGCAGATCGTTCACAGATACGCAGTATTTT
cdr3_aa: CASRSFTDTQYF

j_call: TRBJ2-7
clone_size: few
v_call: TRBV7-2
d_call: TRBD2
cdr3_nt: TGTGCCAGCAGCCGGGGGGGTTCCGCCTACGAGCAGTACTTC
cdr3_aa: CASSRGGSAYEQYF

j_call: TRBJ2-7
clone_size: NA
v_call: TRBV2
d_call: TRBD1
cdr3_nt: TGTGCCAGCACCCTTTTGGGACAGGGGGTCAACGAGCAGTACTTC
cdr3_aa: CASTLLGQGVNEQYF

j_call: TRBJ2-3
clone_size: NA
v_call: TRBV7-8
d_call: NA
cdr3_nt: TGTGCCAGCAGCTTAGGGGGTAGCGCAGATACGCAGTATTTT
cdr3_aa: CASSLGGSADTQYF

j_call: TRBJ1-1
clone_size: few
v_call: TRBV6-4
d_call: TRBD1
cdr3_nt: TGTGCCAGCAGCGACAGGGGCACTGAAGCTTTCTTT
cdr3_aa: CASSDRGTEAFF

j_call: TRBJ1-1
clone_size: few
v_call: TRBV9
d_call: NA
cdr3_nt: TGTGCCAGCATGAGGGAAGTAGGTGAAGCTTTCTTT
cdr3_aa: CASMREVGEAFF

j_call: TRBJ2-1
clone_size: few
v_call: TRBV27
d_call: TRBD1
cdr3_nt: TGTGCCAGCAGTTTTACAGGGGATGACAATGAGCAGTTCTTC
cdr3_aa: CASSFTGDDNEQFF

j_call: TRBJ2-7
clone_size: NA
v_call: TRBV29-1
d_call: NA
cdr3_nt: TGCAGCGTTGAGAGGGCTAGTCCTTACGAGCAGTACTTC
cdr3_aa: CSVERASPYEQYF

j_call: TRBJ2-7
clone_size: few
v_call: TRBV28
d_call: NA
cdr3_nt: TGTGCCAGCAGTTTCAGGAGGTACGAGCAGTACTTC
cdr3_aa: CASSFRRYEQYF

j_call: TRBJ1-1
clone_size: NA
v_call: TRBV29-1
d_call: NA
cdr3_nt: TGCAGCGGGGAACAGGGTAACGCTGAAGCTTTCTTT
cdr3_aa: CSGEQGNAEAFF

j_call: TRBJ2-3
clone_size: few
v_call: TRBV5-1
d_call: NA
cdr3_nt: TGCGCCAGCAGCTTGGGGCTTTCAGATACGCAGTATTTT
cdr3_aa: CASSLGLSDTQYF

j_call: TRBJ2-1
clone_size: few
v_call: TRBV7-9
d_call: TRBD2
cdr3_nt: TGTGCCAGCAGCTTATTAGCGGGAACGTACAATGAGCAGTTCTTC
cdr3_aa: CASSLLAGTYNEQFF

j_call: TRBJ2-1
clone_size: NA
v_call: TRBV29-1
d_call: TRBD1
cdr3_nt: TGCAGCGTTGGACTGACAGGGAACCCCTACAATGAGCAGTTCTTC
cdr3_aa: CSVGLTGNPYNEQFF

j_call: TRBJ2-7
clone_size: few
v_call: TRBV29-1
d_call: TRBD1
cdr3_nt: TGCAGCGTCAGACAGGGCGACTACGAGCAGTACTTC
cdr3_aa: CSVRQGDYEQYF

j_call: TRBJ2-2
clone_size: NA
v_call: TRBV11-2
d_call: TRBD2
cdr3_nt: TGTGCCAGCAGCTCCAGCGGGAGGTTTTTAAGCACCGGGGAGCTGTTTTTT
cdr3_aa: CASSSSGRFLSTGELFF

j_call: TRBJ1-4
clone_size: NA
v_call: TRBV4-1
d_call: TRBD1
cdr3_nt: TGCGCCAGCAGCCAGCGGACAGGGGGTAATGAAAAACTGTTTTTT
cdr3_aa: CASSQRTGGNEKLFF

j_call: TRBJ2-2
clone_size: NA
v_call: TRBV7-2
d_call: NA
cdr3_nt: TGTGCCAGCAGCTTTGGGGGGACGATCACCGGGGAGCTGTTTTTT
cdr3_aa: CASSFGGTITGELFF

j_call: TRBJ2-1
clone_size: few
v_call: TRBV18
d_call: TRBD2
cdr3_nt: TGTGCCAGCTCACCCCCCGGCGGGAGGCCCCATGAGCAGTTCTTC
cdr3_aa: CASSPPGGRPHEQFF

j_call: TRBJ1-1
clone_size: NA
v_call: TRBV5-4
d_call: NA
cdr3_nt: TGTGCCAGCAGCCTGGGGGCGGCGGGATCCACTGAAGCTTTCTTT
cdr3_aa: CASSLGAAGSTEAFF

j_call: TRBJ2-1
clone_size: NA
v_call: TRBV5-1
d_call: NA
cdr3_nt: TGCGCCAGCAGCTTGGCTACAGCCCTGTCCTACAATGAGCAGTTCTTC
cdr3_aa: CASSLATALSYNEQFF

j_call: TRBJ2-7
clone_size: few
v_call: TRBV9
d_call: TRBD1
cdr3_nt: TGTGCCAGCAGCGTAGGCCCGACAGGGGTATACGAGCAGTACTTC
cdr3_aa: CASSVGPTGVYEQYF

j_call: TRBJ2-3
clone_size: few
v_call: TRBV9
d_call: TRBD2
cdr3_nt: TGTGCCAGCAGCGTAGTTGGGGGACTAGTCACAGATACGCAGTATTTT
cdr3_aa: CASSVVGGLVTDTQYF

j_call: TRBJ2-3
clone_size: few
v_call: TRBV18
d_call: TRBD1
cdr3_nt: TGTGCCAGCTCACCCGTACTGACAGGGGGCGCAGATACGCAGTATTTT
cdr3_aa: CASSPVLTGGADTQYF

j_call: TRBJ2-4
clone_size: NA
v_call: TRBV29-1
d_call: TRBD1
cdr3_nt: TGCAGCGCCTCAAGGGCACCCGACCCAAGAAAAGACAGGGTGTCAAACATTCAGTACTTC
cdr3_aa: CSASRAPDPRKDRVSNIQYF

j_call: TRBJ1-1
clone_size: NA
v_call: TRBV5-1
d_call: TRBD1
cdr3_nt: TGCGCCAGCAGCTTACCACAGGGGCGCGGGACTGAAGCTTTCTTT
cdr3_aa: CASSLPQGRGTEAFF

j_call: TRBJ2-3
clone_size: NA
v_call: TRBV7-7
d_call: TRBD1
cdr3_nt: TGTGCTAGCAGTAAGACAGGGGTTGGCACAGATACGCAGTATTTT
cdr3_aa: CASSKTGVGTDTQYF

j_call: TRBJ2-7
clone_size: few
v_call: TRBV7-2
d_call: NA
cdr3_nt: TGTGCCAGCAGCCCCCAGGACTACGAGCAGTACTTC
cdr3_aa: CASSPQDYEQYF

j_call: TRBJ2-7
clone_size: few
v_call: TRBV30
d_call: TRBD1
cdr3_nt: TGTGCCTGGAGCCACGGGACAGGGACCTACGAGCAGTACTTC
cdr3_aa: CAWSHGTGTYEQYF

j_call: TRBJ2-1
clone_size: few
v_call: TRBV28
d_call: NA
cdr3_nt: TGTGCCAGCAGCCTCGGGACTGATCAGTTCTTC
cdr3_aa: CASSLGTDQFF